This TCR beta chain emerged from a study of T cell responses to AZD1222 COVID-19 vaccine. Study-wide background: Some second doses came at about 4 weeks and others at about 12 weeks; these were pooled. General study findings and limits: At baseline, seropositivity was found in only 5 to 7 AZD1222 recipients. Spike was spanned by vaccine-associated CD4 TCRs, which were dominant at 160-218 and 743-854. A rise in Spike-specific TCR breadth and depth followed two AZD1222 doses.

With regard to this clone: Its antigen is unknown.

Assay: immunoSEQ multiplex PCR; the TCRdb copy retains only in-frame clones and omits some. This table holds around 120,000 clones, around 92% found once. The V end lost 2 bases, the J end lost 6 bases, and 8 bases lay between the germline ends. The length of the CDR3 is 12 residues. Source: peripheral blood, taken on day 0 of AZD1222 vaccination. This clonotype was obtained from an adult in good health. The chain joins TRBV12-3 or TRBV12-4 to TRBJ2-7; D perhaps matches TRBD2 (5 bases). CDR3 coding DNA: TGTGCCAGCAGTTTATCACGGGGCGAGCAGTACTTC. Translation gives CASSLSRGEQYF.